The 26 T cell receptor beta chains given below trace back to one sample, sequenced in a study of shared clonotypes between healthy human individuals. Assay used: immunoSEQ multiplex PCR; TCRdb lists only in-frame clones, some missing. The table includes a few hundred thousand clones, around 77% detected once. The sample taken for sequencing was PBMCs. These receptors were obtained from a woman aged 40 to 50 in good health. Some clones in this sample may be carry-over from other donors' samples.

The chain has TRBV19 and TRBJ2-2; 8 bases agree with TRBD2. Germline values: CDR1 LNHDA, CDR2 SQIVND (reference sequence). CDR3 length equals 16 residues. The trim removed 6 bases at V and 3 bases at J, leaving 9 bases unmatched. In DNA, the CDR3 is TGTGCCAGTAGGGGTAGCGGGACTATATACACCGGGGAGCTGTTTTTT. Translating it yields CASRGSGTIYTGELFF.

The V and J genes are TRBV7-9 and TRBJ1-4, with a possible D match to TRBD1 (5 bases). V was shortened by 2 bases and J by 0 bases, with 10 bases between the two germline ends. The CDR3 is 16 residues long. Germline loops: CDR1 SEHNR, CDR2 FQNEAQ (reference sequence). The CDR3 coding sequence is TGTGCCAGCAGCTTAAGGGGCCGTGCAACTAATGAAAAACTGTTTTTT. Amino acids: CASSLRGRATNEKLFF. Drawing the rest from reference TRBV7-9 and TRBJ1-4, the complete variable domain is DTGVSQNPRHKITKRGQNVTFRCDPISEHNRLYWYRQTLGQGPEFLTYFQNEAQLEKSRLLSDRFSAERPKGSFSTLEIQRTEQGDSAMYLCASSLRGRATNEKLFFGSGTQLSVL.

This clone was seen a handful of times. The CDR3 bases are TGTGCCAGCAGCGTGAAGGGGACAGAGAACACTGAAGCTTTCTTT. Amino acids: CASSVKGTENTEAFF. The chain combines TRBV7-9 with TRBJ1-1; TRBD1 aligns across 7 bases. CDR3 length equals 15 residues. The V segment lost 5 bases and the J segment 1 base; nucleotides outside the gene matches: 7. Per germline, CDR1 SEHNR and CDR2 FQNEAQ (reference sequence). Filled out from reference TRBV7-9 and TRBJ1-1, the complete variable domain reads DTGVSQNPRHKITKRGQNVTFRCDPISEHNRLYWYRQTLGQGPEFLTYFQNEAQLEKSRLLSDRFSAERPKGSFSTLEIQRTEQGDSAMYLCASSVKGTENTEAFFGQGTRLTVV.

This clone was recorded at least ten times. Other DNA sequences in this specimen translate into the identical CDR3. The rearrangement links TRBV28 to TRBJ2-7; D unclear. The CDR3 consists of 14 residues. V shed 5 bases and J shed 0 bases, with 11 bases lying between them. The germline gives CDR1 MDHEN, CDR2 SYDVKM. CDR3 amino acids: CASSDNPSSYEQYF. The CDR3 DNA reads TGTGCCAGCAGTGACAATCCAAGCTCCTACGAGCAGTACTTC. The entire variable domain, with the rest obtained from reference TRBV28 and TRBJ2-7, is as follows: DVKVTQSSRYLVKRTGEKVFLECVQDMDHENMFWYRQDPGLGLRLIYFSYDVKMKEKGDIPEGYSVSREKKERFSLILESASTNQTSMYLCASSDNPSSYEQYFGPGTRLTVT.

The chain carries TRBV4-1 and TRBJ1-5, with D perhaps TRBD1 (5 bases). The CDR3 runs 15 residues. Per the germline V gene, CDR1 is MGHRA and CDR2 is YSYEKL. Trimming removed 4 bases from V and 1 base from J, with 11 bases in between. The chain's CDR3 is CASSRTGDSNQPQHF. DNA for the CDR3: TGCGCCAGCAGCCGTACGGGGGACAGCAATCAGCCCCAGCATTTT.

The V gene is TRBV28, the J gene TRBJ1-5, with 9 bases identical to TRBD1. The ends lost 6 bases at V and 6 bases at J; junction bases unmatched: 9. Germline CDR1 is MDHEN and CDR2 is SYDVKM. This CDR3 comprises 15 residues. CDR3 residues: CASRAGTGSAQPQHF. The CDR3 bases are TGTGCCAGCAGGGCCGGGACAGGGAGCGCTCAGCCCCAGCATTTT.

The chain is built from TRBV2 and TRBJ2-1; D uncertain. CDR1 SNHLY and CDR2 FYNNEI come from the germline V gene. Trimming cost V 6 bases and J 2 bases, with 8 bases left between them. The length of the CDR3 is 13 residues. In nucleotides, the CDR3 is TGTGCCAGCAGCGAGTTTCCCTACAATGAGCAGTTCTTC. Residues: CASSEFPYNEQFF.

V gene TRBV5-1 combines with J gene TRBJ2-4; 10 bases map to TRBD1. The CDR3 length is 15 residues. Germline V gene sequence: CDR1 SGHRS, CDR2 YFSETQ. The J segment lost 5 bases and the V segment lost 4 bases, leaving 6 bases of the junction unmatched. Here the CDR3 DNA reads TGCGCCAGCAGCCGAACCGGGACAGGGGAAAACATTCAGTACTTC. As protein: CASSRTGTGENIQYF. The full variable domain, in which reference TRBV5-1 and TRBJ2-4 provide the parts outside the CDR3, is KAGVTQTPRYLIKTRGQQVTLSCSPISGHRSVSWYQQTPGQGLQFLFEYFSETQRNKGNFPGRFSGRQFSNSRSEMNVSTLELGDSALYLCASSRTGTGENIQYFGAGTRLSVL.

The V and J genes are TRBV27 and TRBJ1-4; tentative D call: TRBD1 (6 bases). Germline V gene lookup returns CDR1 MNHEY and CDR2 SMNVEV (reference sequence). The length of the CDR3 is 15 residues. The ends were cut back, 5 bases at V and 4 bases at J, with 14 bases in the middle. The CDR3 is CASSLLGGGNEKLFF. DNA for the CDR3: TGTGCCAGCAGTCTATTGGGAGGGGGTAATGAAAAACTGTTTTTT.

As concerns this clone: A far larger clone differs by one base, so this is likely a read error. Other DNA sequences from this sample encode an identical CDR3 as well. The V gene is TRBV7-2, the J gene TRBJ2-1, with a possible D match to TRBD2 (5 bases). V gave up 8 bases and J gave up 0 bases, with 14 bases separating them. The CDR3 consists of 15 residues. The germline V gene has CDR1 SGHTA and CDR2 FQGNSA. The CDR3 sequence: CASRSLGSSYNEQFF. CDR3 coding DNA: TGTGCCAGCCGTTCCCTAGGGAGCTCCTACAATGAGCAGTTCTTC.

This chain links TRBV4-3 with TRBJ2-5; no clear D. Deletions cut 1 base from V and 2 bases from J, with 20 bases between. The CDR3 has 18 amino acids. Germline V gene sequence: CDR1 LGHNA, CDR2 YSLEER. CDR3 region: CASSQVLLGSPVQETQYF. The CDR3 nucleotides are TGCGCCAGCAGCCAAGTCCTTCTGGGGTCTCCGGTGCAAGAGACCCAGTACTTC.

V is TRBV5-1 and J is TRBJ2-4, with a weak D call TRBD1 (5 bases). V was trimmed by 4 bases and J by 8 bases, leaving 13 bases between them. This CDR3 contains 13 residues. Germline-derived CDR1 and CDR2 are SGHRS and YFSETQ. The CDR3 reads CASSGAWQDIQYF. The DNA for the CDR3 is TGCGCCAGCAGCGGGGCGTGGCAGGACATTCAGTACTTC.

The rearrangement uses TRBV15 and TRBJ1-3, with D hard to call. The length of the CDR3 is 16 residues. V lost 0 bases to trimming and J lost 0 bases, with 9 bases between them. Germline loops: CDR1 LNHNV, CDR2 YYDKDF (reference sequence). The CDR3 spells CATSRDGADSGNTIYF. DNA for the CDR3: TGTGCCACCAGCAGAGACGGCGCCGACTCTGGAAACACCATATATTTT.

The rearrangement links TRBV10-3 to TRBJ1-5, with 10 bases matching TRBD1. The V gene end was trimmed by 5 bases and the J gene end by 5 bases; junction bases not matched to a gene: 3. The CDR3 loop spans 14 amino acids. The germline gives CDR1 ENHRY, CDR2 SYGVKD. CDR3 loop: CAISLTGGDQPQHF. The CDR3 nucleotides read TGTGCCATCAGTTTGACAGGGGGCGATCAGCCCCAGCATTTT.

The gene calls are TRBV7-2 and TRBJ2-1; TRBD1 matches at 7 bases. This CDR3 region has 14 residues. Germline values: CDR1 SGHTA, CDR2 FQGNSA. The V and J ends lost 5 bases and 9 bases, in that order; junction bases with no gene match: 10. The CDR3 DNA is TGTGCCAGCAGCGCCCTCAGGGGGTCCGGTGAGCAGTTCTTC. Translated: CASSALRGSGEQFF.

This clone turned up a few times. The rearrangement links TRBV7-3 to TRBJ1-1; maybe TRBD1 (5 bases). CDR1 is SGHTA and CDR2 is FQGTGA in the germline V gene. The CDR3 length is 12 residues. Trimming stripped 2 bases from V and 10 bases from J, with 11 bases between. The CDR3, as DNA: TGTGCCAGCAGCTTACCCGGTGGGGCAGCTTTCTTT. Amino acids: CASSLPGGAAFF. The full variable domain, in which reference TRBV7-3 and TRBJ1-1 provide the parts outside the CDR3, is GAGVSQTPSNKVTEKGKYVELRCDPISGHTALYWYRQSLGQGPEFLIYFQGTGAADDSGLPNDRFFAVRPEGSVSTLKIQRTERGDSAVYLCASSLPGGAAFFGQGTRLTVV.

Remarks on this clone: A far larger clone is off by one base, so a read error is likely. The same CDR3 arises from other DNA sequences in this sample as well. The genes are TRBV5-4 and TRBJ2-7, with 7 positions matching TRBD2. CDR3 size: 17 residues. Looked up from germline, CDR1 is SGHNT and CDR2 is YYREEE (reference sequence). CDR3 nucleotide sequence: TGTGCCAGCAGCTTGGGTGGCGTCGGGGGGAACCCCTACGAGCAGTACTTT. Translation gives CASSLGGVGGNPYEQYF. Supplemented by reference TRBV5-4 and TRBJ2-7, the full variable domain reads ETGVTQSPTHLIKTRGQQVTLRCSSQSGHNTVSWYQQALGQGPQFIFQYYREEENGRGNFPPRFSGLQFPNYSSELNVNALELDDSALYLCASSLGGVGGNPYEQYFGPGTRLTVT.

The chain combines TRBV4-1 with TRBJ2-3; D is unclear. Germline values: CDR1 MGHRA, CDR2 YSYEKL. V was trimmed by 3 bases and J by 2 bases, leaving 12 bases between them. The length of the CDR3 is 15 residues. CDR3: CASSHGNLLTDTQYF. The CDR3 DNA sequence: TGCGCCAGCAGCCACGGAAACCTACTCACAGATACGCAGTATTTT.

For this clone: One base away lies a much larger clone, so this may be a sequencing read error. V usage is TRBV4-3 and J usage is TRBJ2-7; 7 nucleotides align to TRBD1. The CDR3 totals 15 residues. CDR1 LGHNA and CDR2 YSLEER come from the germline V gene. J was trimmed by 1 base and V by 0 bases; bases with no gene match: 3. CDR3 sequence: CASSQDPRGSYEQYF. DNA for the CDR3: TGCGCCAGCAGCCAAGATCCCAGGGGGTCCTACGAGCAGTACTTC.

CDR3 residues: CASTNRVNTGELFF. The CDR3 DNA sequence: TGTGCCAGCACAAACAGGGTGAACACCGGGGAGCTGTTTTTT. The V and J genes are TRBV28 and TRBJ2-2, with D possibly matching TRBD1 (6 bases). The V end lost 7 bases, the J end lost 1 base, and 10 bases lay between the germline ends. This CDR3 is 14 amino acids long. Looked up from germline, CDR1 is MDHEN and CDR2 is SYDVKM.

The CDR3 sequence: CASSLTTNTIYF. The CDR3 DNA is TGTGCCAGCAGCCTAACCACAAACACCATATATTTT. This chain joins TRBV5-5 and TRBJ1-3; D not certain. V was pared by 4 bases and J by 6 bases, with 8 bases between. The CDR3 runs 12 residues. Germline-derived CDR1 and CDR2 are SGHKS and YYEKEE (reference sequence).

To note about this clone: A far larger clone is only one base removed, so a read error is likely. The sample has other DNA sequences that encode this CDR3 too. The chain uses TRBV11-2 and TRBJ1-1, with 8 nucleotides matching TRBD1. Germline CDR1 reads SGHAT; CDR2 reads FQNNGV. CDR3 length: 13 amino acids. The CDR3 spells CASSSQGDTEAFF. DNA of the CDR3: TGTGCCAGCAGCTCACAGGGGGACACTGAGGCTTTCTTT.

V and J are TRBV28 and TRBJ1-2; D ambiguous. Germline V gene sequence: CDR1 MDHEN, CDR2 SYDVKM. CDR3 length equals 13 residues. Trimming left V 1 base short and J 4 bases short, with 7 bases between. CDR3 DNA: TGTGCCAGCAGTTTATACGGACTCTATGGCTACACCTTC. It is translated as CASSLYGLYGYTF.

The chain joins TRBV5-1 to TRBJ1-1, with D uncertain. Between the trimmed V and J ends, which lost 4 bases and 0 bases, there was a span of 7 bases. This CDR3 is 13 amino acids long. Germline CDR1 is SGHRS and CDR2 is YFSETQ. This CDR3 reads CASSSLLNTEAFF. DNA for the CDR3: TGCGCCAGCAGCAGCTTATTGAACACTGAAGCTTTCTTT.

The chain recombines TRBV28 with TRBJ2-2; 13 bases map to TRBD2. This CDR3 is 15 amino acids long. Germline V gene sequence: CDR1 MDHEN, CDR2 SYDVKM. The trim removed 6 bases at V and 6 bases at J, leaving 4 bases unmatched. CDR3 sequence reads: CASSTSGRAAGELFF. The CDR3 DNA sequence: TGTGCCAGCAGCACTAGCGGGAGGGCCGCCGGGGAGCTGTTTTTT. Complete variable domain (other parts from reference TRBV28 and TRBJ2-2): DVKVTQSSRYLVKRTGEKVFLECVQDMDHENMFWYRQDPGLGLRLIYFSYDVKMKEKGDIPEGYSVSREKKERFSLILESASTNQTSMYLCASSTSGRAAGELFFGEGSRLTVL.

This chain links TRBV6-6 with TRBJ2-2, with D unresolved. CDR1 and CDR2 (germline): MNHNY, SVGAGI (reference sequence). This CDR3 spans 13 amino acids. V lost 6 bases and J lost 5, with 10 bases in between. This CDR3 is CASRLGRTGELFF. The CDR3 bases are TGTGCCAGCAGGCTCGGGCGGACCGGGGAGCTGTTTTTT.